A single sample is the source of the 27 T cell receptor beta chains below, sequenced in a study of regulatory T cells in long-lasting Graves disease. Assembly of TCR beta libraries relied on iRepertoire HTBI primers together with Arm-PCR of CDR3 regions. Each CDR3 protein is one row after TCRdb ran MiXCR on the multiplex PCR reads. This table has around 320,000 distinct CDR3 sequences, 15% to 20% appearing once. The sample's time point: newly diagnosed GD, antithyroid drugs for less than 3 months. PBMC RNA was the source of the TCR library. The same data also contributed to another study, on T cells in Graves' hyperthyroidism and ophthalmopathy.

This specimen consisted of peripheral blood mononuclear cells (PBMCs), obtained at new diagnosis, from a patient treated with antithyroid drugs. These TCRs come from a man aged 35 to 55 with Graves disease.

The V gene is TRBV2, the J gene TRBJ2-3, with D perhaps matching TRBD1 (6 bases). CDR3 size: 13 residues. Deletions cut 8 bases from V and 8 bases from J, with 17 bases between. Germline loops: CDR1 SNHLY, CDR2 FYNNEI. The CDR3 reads CASLRGAMGTQYF. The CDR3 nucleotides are TGTGCCAGCCTCAGGGGAGCGATGGGTACGCAGTATTTT.

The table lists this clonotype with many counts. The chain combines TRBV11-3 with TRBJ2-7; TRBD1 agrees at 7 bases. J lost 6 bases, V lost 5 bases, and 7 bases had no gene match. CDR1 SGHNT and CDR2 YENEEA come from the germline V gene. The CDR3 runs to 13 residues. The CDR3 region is CASSKDRTGEQYF. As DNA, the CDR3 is TGTGCCAGCAGCAAGGACAGGACTGGCGAGCAGTACTTC.

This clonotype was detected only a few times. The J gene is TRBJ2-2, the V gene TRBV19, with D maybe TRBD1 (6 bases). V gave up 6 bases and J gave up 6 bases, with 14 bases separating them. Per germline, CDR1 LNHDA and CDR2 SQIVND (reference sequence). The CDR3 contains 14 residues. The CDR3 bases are TGTGCCAGTAGAAACTCAGGGGTTGCCGGGGAGCTGTTTTTT. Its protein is CASRNSGVAGELFF.

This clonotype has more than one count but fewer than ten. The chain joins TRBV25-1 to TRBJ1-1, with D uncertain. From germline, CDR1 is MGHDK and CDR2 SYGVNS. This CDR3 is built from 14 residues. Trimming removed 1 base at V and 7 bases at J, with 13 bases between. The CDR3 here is CASSELVDGNEAFF. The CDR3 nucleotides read TGTGCCAGCAGTGAATTGGTGGACGGCAATGAAGCTTTCTTT.

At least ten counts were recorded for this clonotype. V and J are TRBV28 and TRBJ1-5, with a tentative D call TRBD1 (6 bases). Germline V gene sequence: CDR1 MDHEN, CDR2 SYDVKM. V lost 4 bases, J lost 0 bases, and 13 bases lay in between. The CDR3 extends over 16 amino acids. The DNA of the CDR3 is TGTGCCAGCAGTTCACGGGACATCGATAGCAATCAGCCCCAGCATTTT. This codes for CASSSRDIDSNQPQHF.

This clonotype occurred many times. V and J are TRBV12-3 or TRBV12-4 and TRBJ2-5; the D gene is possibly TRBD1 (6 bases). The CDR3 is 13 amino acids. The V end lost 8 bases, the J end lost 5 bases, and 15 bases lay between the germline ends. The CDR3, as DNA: TGTGCCAGCCGGAAACAGGGATGGGAGACCCAGTACTTC. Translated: CASRKQGWETQYF.

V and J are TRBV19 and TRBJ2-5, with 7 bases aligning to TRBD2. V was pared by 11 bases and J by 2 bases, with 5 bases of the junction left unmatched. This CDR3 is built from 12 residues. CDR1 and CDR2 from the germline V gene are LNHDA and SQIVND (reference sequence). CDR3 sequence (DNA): TGTGCCGCAGGGAGGGGACAAGAGACCCAGTACTTC. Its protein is CAAGRGQETQYF.

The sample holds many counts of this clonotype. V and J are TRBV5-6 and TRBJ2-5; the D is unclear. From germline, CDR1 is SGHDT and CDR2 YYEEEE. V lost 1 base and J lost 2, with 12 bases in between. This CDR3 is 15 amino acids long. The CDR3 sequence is CASSLNGLRQETQYF. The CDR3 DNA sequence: TGTGCCAGCAGCTTGAACGGTCTCAGGCAAGAGACCCAGTACTTC. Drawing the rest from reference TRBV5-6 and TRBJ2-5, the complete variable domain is DAGVTQSPTHLIKTRGQQVTLRCSPKSGHDTVSWYQQALGQGPQFIFQYYEEEERQRGNFPDRFSGHQFPNYSSELNVNALLLGDSALYLCASSLNGLRQETQYFGPGTRLLVL.

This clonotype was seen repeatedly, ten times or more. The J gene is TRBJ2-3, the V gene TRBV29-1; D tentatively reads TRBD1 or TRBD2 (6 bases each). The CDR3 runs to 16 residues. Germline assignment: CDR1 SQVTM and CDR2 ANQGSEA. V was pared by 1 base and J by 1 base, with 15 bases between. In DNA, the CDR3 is TGCAGCGTTGAAGGAGACGGGGGCGGAGGCACAGATACGCAGTATTTT. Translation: CSVEGDGGGGTDTQYF.

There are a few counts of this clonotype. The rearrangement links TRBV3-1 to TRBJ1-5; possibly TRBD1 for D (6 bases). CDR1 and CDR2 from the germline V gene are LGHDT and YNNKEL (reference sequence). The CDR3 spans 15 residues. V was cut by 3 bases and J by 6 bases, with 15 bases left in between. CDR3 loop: CASSHAGHYLQPQHF. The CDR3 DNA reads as TGTGCCAGCAGCCATGCGGGACACTACCTTCAGCCCCAGCATTTT.

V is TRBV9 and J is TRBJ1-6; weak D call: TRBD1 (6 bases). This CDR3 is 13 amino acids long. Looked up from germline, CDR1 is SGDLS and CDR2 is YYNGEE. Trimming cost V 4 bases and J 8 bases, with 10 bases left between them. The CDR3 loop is CASSPQGYSPLHF. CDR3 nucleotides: TGTGCCAGCAGCCCTCAGGGGTATTCACCCCTCCACTTT.

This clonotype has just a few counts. CDR3 sequence reads: CASSVAPHQETQYF. CDR3 DNA sequence: TGTGCCAGCAGCGTAGCTCCCCACCAAGAGACCCAGTACTTC. The chain carries TRBV9 and TRBJ2-5; D gene uncertain. The germline V and J ends were trimmed by 0 bases and 0 bases, with 6 bases remaining between them. The CDR3 extends over 14 amino acids. Germline-derived CDR1 and CDR2 are SGDLS and YYNGEE. Combining the CDR3 with reference TRBV9 and TRBJ2-5 gives the whole variable domain DSGVTQTPKHLITATGQRVTLRCSPRSGDLSVYWYQQSLDQGLQFLIQYYNGEERAKGNILERFSAQQFPDLHSELNLSSLELGDSALYFCASSVAPHQETQYFGPGTRLLVL.

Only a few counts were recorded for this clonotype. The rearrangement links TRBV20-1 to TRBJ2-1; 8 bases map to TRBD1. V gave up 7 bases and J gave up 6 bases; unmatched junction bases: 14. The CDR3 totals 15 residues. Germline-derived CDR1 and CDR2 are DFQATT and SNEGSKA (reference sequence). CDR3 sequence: CSVIKGHTGGNEQFF. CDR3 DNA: TGCAGTGTAATCAAGGGGCATACAGGGGGCAATGAGCAGTTCTTC.

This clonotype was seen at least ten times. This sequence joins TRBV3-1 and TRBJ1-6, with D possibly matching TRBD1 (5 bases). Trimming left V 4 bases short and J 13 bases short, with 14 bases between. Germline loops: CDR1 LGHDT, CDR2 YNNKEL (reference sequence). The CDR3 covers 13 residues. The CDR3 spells CASSLGTESPLHF. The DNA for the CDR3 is TGTGCCAGCAGCCTAGGGACCGAGTCGCCCCTCCACTTT.

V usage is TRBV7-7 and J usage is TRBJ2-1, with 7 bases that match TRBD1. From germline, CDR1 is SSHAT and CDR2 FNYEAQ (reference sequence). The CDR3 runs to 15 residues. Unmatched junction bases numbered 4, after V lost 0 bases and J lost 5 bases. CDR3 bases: TGTGCCAGCAGCTTAGCACAGGGGCTCGACAATGAGCAGTTCTTC. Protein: CASSLAQGLDNEQFF.

The DNA for the CDR3 is TGTGCCAGTAGTATTGAAGGGAGGGGGGGCACAGATACGCAGTATTTT. Its translation: CASSIEGRGGTDTQYF. This sequence joins TRBV19 and TRBJ2-3; maybe TRBD2 (7 bases). The germline V gene encodes CDR1 LNHDA and CDR2 SQIVND (reference sequence). The CDR3 extends over 16 amino acids. Trimming cost V 3 bases and J 1 base, with 14 bases left between them.

Here the CDR3 DNA reads TGTGCCTGGAGCCTCCTCTCCGGACAGGGCAACAATGAGCAGTTCTTC. This translates into CAWSLLSGQGNNEQFF. The chain employs TRBV30 and TRBJ2-1; 8 bases line up with TRBD1. Germline loops: CDR1 GTSNPN, CDR2 SVGIG (reference sequence). The V segment lost 3 bases and the J segment 5 bases; nucleotides outside the gene matches: 12. The length of the CDR3 is 16 residues.

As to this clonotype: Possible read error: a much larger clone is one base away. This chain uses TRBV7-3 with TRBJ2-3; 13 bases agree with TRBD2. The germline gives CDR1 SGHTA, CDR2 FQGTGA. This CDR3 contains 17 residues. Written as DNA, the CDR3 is TGTGCCAGCAGATTAACCGGGACTAGCGGGGCTGGAGATACGCAGTATTTT. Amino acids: CASRLTGTSGAGDTQYF.

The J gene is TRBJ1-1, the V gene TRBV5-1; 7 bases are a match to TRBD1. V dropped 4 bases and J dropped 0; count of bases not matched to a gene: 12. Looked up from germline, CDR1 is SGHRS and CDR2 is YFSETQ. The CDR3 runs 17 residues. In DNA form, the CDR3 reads TGCGCCAGCAGCCTGGCAACAGGGGCCATCATGAACACTGAAGCTTTCTTT. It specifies CASSLATGAIMNTEAFF.

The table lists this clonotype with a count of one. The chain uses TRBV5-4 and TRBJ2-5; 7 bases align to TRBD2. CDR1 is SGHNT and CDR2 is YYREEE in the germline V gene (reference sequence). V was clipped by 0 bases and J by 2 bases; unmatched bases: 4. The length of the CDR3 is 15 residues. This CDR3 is CASSLGGSFQETQYF. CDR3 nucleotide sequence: TGTGCCAGCAGCTTGGGCGGGAGCTTTCAAGAGACCCAGTACTTC.

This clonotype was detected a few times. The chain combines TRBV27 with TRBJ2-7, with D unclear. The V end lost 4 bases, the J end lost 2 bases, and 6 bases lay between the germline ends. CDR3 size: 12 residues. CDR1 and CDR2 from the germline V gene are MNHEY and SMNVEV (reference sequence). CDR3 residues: CASSSLPYEQYF. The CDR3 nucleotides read TGTGCCAGCAGTTCTCTTCCCTACGAGCAGTACTTC.

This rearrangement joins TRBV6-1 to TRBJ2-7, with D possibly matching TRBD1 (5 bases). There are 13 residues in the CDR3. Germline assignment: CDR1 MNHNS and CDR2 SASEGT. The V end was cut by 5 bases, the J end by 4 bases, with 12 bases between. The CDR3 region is CASSTRTNYEQYF. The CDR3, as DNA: TGTGCCAGCAGTACCAGGACAAATTACGAGCAGTACTTC.

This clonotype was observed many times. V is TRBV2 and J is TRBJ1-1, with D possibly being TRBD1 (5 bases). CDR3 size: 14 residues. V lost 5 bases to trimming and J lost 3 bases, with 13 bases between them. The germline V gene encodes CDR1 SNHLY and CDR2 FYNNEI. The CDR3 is CASSKQVGDTEAFF. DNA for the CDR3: TGTGCCAGCAGTAAACAGGTCGGAGACACTGAAGCTTTCTTT.

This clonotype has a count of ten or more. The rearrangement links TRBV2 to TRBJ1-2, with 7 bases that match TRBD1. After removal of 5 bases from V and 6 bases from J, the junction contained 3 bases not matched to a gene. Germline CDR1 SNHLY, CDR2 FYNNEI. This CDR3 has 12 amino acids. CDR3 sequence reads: CASSIGQDGYTF. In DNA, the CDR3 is TGTGCCAGCAGTATTGGACAGGATGGCTACACCTTC.

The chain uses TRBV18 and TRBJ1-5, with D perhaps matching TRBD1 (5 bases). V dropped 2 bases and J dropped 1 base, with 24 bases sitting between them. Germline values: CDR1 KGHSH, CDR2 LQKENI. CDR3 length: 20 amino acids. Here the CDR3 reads CASSPVYLRQGTESNQPQHF. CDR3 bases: TGTGCCAGCTCACCAGTCTATTTGCGTCAAGGGACGGAAAGCAATCAGCCCCAGCATTTT.

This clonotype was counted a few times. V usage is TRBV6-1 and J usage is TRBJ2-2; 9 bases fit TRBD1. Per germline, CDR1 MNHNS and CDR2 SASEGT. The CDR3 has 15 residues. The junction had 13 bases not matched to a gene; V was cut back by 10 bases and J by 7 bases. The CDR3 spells CANGTGFLSLGELFF. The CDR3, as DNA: TGTGCCAACGGGACAGGGTTTTTGTCGCTCGGGGAGCTGTTTTTT.

The CDR3 reads CASSLGQGVINEQFF. The DNA of the CDR3 is TGTGCCAGCTCACTGGGACAGGGGGTAATCAATGAGCAGTTCTTC. The J gene is TRBJ2-5, the V gene TRBV18, with TRBD1 matching 11 bases. The J call may be in error: the DNA end matches TRBJ2-1 better. This CDR3 has 15 amino acids. Germline V gene lookup returns CDR1 KGHSH and CDR2 LQKENI.